These 17 T cell receptor beta chains originate from one sample sequenced in a study of cytomegalovirus exposure and HLA in healthy donors. Primers for the PCR totalled 60 Vbeta and 13 Jbeta. The table came from immunoSEQ multiplex PCR; TCRdb's copy has only in-frame clones and leaves some out. The sample lists some 130,000 clones; around a tenth were seen once. The sequencing sample was made of PBMCs. Every receptor here comes from a man aged 50 to 60 in good health and CMV-seronegative.

This chain uses TRBV30 with TRBJ1-4, with 7 positions matching TRBD1. Germline V gene lookup returns CDR1 GTSNPN and CDR2 SVGIG (reference sequence). There are 18 residues in the CDR3. With V trimmed by 0 bases and J by 0 bases, 10 bases remained unmatched. The CDR3 bases are TGTGCCTGGAGTGTACCCGACAGGGTATATGCAACTAATGAAAAACTGTTTTTT. It encodes CAWSVPDRVYATNEKLFF.

V and J are TRBV5-1 and TRBJ2-3; 7 nucleotides match TRBD2. The CDR3 sequence is 14 residues long. Germline CDR1 is SGHRS and CDR2 is YFSETQ. V shed 4 bases and J 0 bases; nucleotides not matched to a gene: 2. The CDR3 region is CASSSGDSTDTQYF. The CDR3 bases are TGCGCCAGCAGCAGCGGGGATAGCACAGATACGCAGTATTTT.

The genes are TRBV19 and TRBJ2-5, with 12 bases matching TRBD2. The germline V gene has CDR1 LNHDA and CDR2 SQIVND (reference sequence). V gave up 5 bases and J gave up 4 bases; unmatched junction bases: 11. This CDR3 has 17 amino acids. The CDR3 nucleotides read TGTGCCAGTAGTGCCCTGACTAGCGGGAGCATGGTAGAGACCCAGTACTTC. It encodes CASSALTSGSMVETQYF.

Concerning this clone itself: The junction departs from the called germline gene at one end, perhaps through a read error. The rearrangement joins TRBV5-1 to TRBJ2-2, with 10 positions matching TRBD2. This CDR3 spans 17 amino acids. Germline loops: CDR1 SGHRS, CDR2 YFSETQ. DNA of the CDR3: TGCGCCAGCAGCGCCGGACTAGCGGTGAAGAACACCGGGGAGCTGCTTTTT. Translation: CASSAGLAVKNTGELLF.

This clone was recorded a few times. The genes are TRBV18 and TRBJ1-3; D is perhaps TRBD1 (6 bases). V dropped 3 bases and J dropped 3 bases, with 15 bases sitting between them. Germline CDR1 and CDR2: KGHSH and LQKENI. This CDR3 contains 16 residues. This CDR3 reads CASSPRRGGDGNTIYF. As DNA, the CDR3 is TGTGCCAGCTCACCCCGGAGGGGGGGTGATGGAAACACCATATATTTT.

The sample holds a few counts of this clone. The chain couples TRBV21-1 to TRBJ2-2; TRBD2 is the table's D call and was not checked against the DNA. TRBV21-1 is a known pseudogene. The CDR3 covers 15 residues. The DNA for the CDR3 is TGTGCCAGCAGCTTCCGCGGAACGAACACCGGGGAGCTGTTTTTT. It yields the protein CASSFRGTNTGELFF.

The chain uses TRBV6-5 and TRBJ2-1; a weak D match, TRBD2 (5 bases). The CDR3 spans 14 residues. CDR1 MNHEY and CDR2 SVGAGI come from the germline V gene. V lost 2 bases and J 7 bases, leaving 12 bases between the germline ends. As DNA, the CDR3 is TGTGCCAGCAGTTACACCCCCGGGGATAATGAGCAGTTCTTC. Its translation is CASSYTPGDNEQFF.

This clone was seen only a few times. The rearrangement links TRBV6-1 to TRBJ1-1; D may be TRBD1 (5 bases). The CDR3 runs 11 residues. V lost 7 bases to trimming and J lost 10 bases, with 13 bases between them. The germline V gene has CDR1 MNHNS and CDR2 SASEGT. CDR3 protein: CASTGDWRAFF. CDR3 nucleotide sequence: TGTGCCAGCACCGGGGACTGGCGAGCTTTCTTT.

Points on this clone: Other DNA sequences from this sample encode an identical CDR3 as well. The chain recombines TRBV18 with TRBJ1-1, with 7 bases matching TRBD1. CDR1 KGHSH and CDR2 LQKENI come from the germline V gene. Losses at the gene ends were 3 bases for V and 1 base for J; bases not matched to a gene: 5. This CDR3 is 15 amino acids long. DNA for the CDR3: TGTGCCAGCTCACCCCGACAGGGAGGGAACACTGAAGCTTTCTTT. This gives the protein CASSPRQGGNTEAFF.

The rearrangement uses TRBV6-5 and TRBJ1-3; 8 bases map to TRBD1. This CDR3 region has 12 residues. V shed 5 bases and J 8 bases; nucleotides not matched to a gene: 2. In germline, CDR1 is MNHEY, CDR2 SVGAGI. The CDR3 region has the DNA TGTGCCAGCAGTAAACAGGGGGACACCATATATTTT. It is translated as CASSKQGDTIYF.

This rearrangement joins TRBV14 to TRBJ2-5; D not resolved. The CDR3 has 12 residues. Germline V gene lookup returns CDR1 SGHDN and CDR2 FVKESK. Trimming took 1 base from V and 5 from J, leaving 5 bases between them. For the CDR3, the DNA is TGTGCCAGCAGCCAAGTCCGGGAGACCCAGTACTTC. Protein: CASSQVRETQYF.

The chain has TRBV27 and TRBJ2-7, with D perhaps TRBD2 (7 bases). Trimming left V 6 bases short and J 6 bases short, with 18 bases between. Germline V lookup: CDR1 MNHEY, CDR2 SMNVEV (reference sequence). The CDR3 totals 14 residues. In DNA form, the CDR3 reads TGTGCCAGCAGGATAGGGGGGGCTCTTGGCGAGCAGTACTTC. This sequence encodes CASRIGGALGEQYF.

The sample holds a few counts of this clone. This chain uses TRBV7-8 with TRBJ1-6; 8 bases are shared with TRBD1. V was pared by 5 bases and J by 10 bases, with 13 bases of the junction left unmatched. Germline CDR1 reads SGHVS; CDR2 reads FQNEAQ. The CDR3 has 16 residues. The CDR3 coding sequence is TGTGCCAGCAGCGTAGGGGGGACAGGTAGAAGCTCACCCCTCCACTTT. It translates to CASSVGGTGRSSPLHF.

The table lists this clone with a few counts. Here the CDR3 DNA reads TGTGCCAGCAGTTGGAATAGCGGGGTTCCCAGGGAGACAGATACGCAGTATTTT. This sequence encodes CASSWNSGVPRETDTQYF. The rearrangement links TRBV27 to TRBJ2-3, with TRBD2 matching over 8 bases. Per germline, CDR1 MNHEY and CDR2 SMNVEV (reference sequence). The ends lost 4 bases at V and 3 bases at J; junction bases unmatched: 15. The CDR3 totals 18 residues.

The genes are TRBV9 and TRBJ2-3, with a tentative D call TRBD1 (8 bases). The CDR3 extends over 16 amino acids. From germline, CDR1 is SGDLS and CDR2 YYNGEE. Between the trimmed V and J ends, which lost 3 bases and 5 bases, there was a span of 19 bases. The CDR3 DNA follows: TGTGCCAGCAGCGCGAGCGGGACAGGTGGTAGAGATACGCAGTATTTT. Translated: CASSASGTGGRDTQYF.

This rearrangement joins TRBV30 to TRBJ2-1, with TRBD2 identical over 7 bases. The CDR3 has 16 residues. Per germline, CDR1 GTSNPN and CDR2 SVGIG (reference sequence). Trimming cost V 2 bases and J 2 bases; bases outside gene matches: 9. CDR3 sequence (DNA): TGTGCCTGGAGTCCCCTAACGGGAGGCACCTACAATGAGCAGTTCTTC. This encodes CAWSPLTGGTYNEQFF.

The genes are TRBV6-5 and TRBJ1-1; D perhaps matches TRBD1 (5 bases). CDR1 and CDR2 from the germline V gene are MNHEY and SVGAGI. The CDR3 is made up of 16 amino acids. Trimming pared 0 bases from V and 1 base from J, leaving 12 bases between. This CDR3 reads CASSYSGGRRNTEAFF. The DNA for the CDR3 is TGTGCCAGCAGTTACTCGGGGGGGAGGAGGAACACTGAAGCTTTCTTT.